The 20 T cell receptor beta chains reported below all come from one sample, sequenced in a study of identical twins. MiXCR was run by TCRdb on the 5' RACE reads, yielding one entry per CDR3 protein. The sample consists of hundreds of thousands of distinct CDR3 sequences, 9% to 15% of them appearing once. The same data also went into a second study, on yellow fever vaccine responses in identical twins.

The source material was PBMCs. The receptor set was obtained from a woman aged 18-30 years in good health.

This clonotype was seen at least ten times. One junction end does not reproduce the germline sequence, and a read error may be involved. The chain uses TRBV5-1 and TRBJ2-5, with D unresolved. Germline loops: CDR1 SGHRS, CDR2 YFSETQ. The CDR3 extends over 13 amino acids. CDR3 sequence reads: CASSLSNQETQYF. The CDR3 coding sequence is TGTGCCAGCAGTTTATCGAATCAAGAGACCCAGTACTTC.

Only a few counts were recorded for this clonotype. The chain joins TRBV20-1 to TRBJ2-2, with D possibly matching TRBD2 (6 bases). Trimming shortened V by 6 bases and J by 3 bases, and 17 bases separated the two germline ends. The CDR3 spans 15 residues. Germline-derived CDR1 and CDR2 are DFQATT and SNEGSKA (reference sequence). The CDR3 DNA is TGCAGTGCCAGCCGGGGCGGGGTTCACACCGGGGAGCTGTTTTTT. Its protein product is CSASRGGVHTGELFF.

The V call is TRBV12-3 or TRBV12-4, the J call TRBJ2-5; D is possibly TRBD2 (6 bases). The CDR3 runs to 14 residues. Deletions cut 5 bases from V and 2 bases from J, with 12 bases between. CDR3 amino acids: CASSGGLGQETQYF. The CDR3 coding sequence is TGTGCCAGCAGTGGGGGACTGGGACAAGAGACCCAGTACTTC.

V and J are TRBV20-1 and TRBJ2-7, with TRBD2 identical over 11 bases. CDR1 is DFQATT, CDR2 SNEGSKA, per germline (reference sequence). The junction had 3 bases not matched to a gene; V was cut back by 1 base and J by 7 bases. The CDR3 loop spans 13 amino acids. Written as DNA, the CDR3 is TGCAGTGCTAGAGGTAGCGGGAGGGGGGAGCAGTACTTC. Translated: CSARGSGRGEQYF.

The chain employs TRBV5-1 and TRBJ2-2, with 7 bases matching TRBD2. Trimming removed 0 bases from V and 6 bases from J; junction bases left unmatched: 8. The CDR3 extends over 16 amino acids. Looked up from germline, CDR1 is SGHRS and CDR2 is YFSETQ. The CDR3: CASSLAGGRGSGELFF. CDR3 DNA: TGCGCCAGCAGCTTGGCGGGAGGACGGGGTTCCGGGGAGCTGTTTTTT.

This clonotype was counted between two and nine times. The chain is built from TRBV4-1 and TRBJ2-2; TRBD2 matches at 9 bases. The CDR3 has 16 residues. V was clipped by 1 base and J by 13 bases; unmatched bases: 13. The germline CDR1 and CDR2 sequences are MGHRA and YSYEKL. CDR3: CASSQVSGGLQEGLFF. DNA for the CDR3: TGCGCCAGCAGCCAAGTCAGCGGGGGGCTGCAGGAGGGGCTGTTTTTT.

This sequence joins TRBV11-2 and TRBJ2-5, with unresolved D. Deletions cut 5 bases from V and 4 bases from J, with 8 bases between. The germline V gene has CDR1 SGHAT and CDR2 FQNNGV. This CDR3 contains 12 residues. The CDR3 nucleotides read TGTGCCAGCAGCGCCCAACGAGAGACCCAGTACTTC. This codes for CASSAQRETQYF.

This clonotype turned up a few times. This chain links TRBV20-1 with TRBJ2-5; 12 nucleotides agree with TRBD2. Germline lookup yields CDR1 DFQATT and CDR2 SNEGSKA (reference sequence). The CDR3 contains 16 residues. With V trimmed by 0 bases and J by 5 bases, 7 bases remained unmatched. The CDR3 DNA sequence: TGCAGTGCTAGAGATCACGCTAGCGGGAGGGCTGAGACCCAGTACTTC. Its protein product is CSARDHASGRAETQYF.

This clonotype has ten or more counts. The J gene is TRBJ2-7, the V gene TRBV12-3 or TRBV12-4; 12 bases match TRBD1. V trimming: 7 bases; J trimming: 6 bases; junction bases outside the gene matches: 10. The CDR3 runs to 15 residues. The CDR3 loop is CASTPGQGAYSEQYF. In DNA form, the CDR3 reads TGTGCCAGCACTCCGGGACAGGGGGCTTATTCCGAGCAGTACTTC.

The gene calls are TRBV5-1 and TRBJ2-1; D unresolved. V was cut by 6 bases and J by 1 base, with 17 bases left in between. CDR3 length: 16 residues. Looked up from germline, CDR1 is SGHRS and CDR2 is YFSETQ. CDR3 loop: CASTLRPPWSYNEQFF. DNA for the CDR3: TGCGCCAGCACCCTGAGACCCCCTTGGTCCTACAATGAGCAGTTCTTC. Complete variable domain (other parts from reference TRBV5-1 and TRBJ2-1): KAGVTQTPRYLIKTRGQQVTLSCSPISGHRSVSWYQQTPGQGLQFLFEYFSETQRNKGNFPGRFSGRQFSNSRSEMNVSTLELGDSALYLCASTLRPPWSYNEQFFGPGTRLTVL.

This chain uses TRBV20-1 with TRBJ2-3; D is possibly TRBD1 (7 bases). Looked up from germline, CDR1 is DFQATT and CDR2 is SNEGSKA (reference sequence). V was trimmed by 4 bases and J by 2 bases, leaving 16 bases between them. The CDR3 is 15 amino acids. The DNA for the CDR3 is TGCAGTGCTAATGGGCAGGGGGGAAACACAGATACGCAGTATTTT. It translates to CSANGQGGNTDTQYF.

The V and J genes are TRBV12-3 or TRBV12-4 and TRBJ2-5; D unclear. The CDR3 is made up of 12 amino acids. The V end lost 5 bases, the J end lost 7 bases, and 11 bases lay between the germline ends. The CDR3 DNA reads TGTGCCAGCAGTATGGACGTGGGGACCCAGTACTTC. This gives the protein CASSMDVGTQYF.

This clonotype was recorded many times. V gene TRBV5-1 combines with J gene TRBJ1-6; 11 bases line up with TRBD1. J gave up 7 bases and V 4 bases, and 4 bases lay outside the gene matches. The germline CDR1 and CDR2 sequences are SGHRS and YFSETQ. The CDR3 runs 15 residues. The CDR3 here is CASSAGQGDNSPLHF. The DNA for the CDR3 is TGCGCCAGCAGCGCGGGACAGGGGGACAATTCACCCCTCCACTTT.

The chain couples TRBV27 to TRBJ1-5; maybe TRBD1 (5 bases). CDR1 and CDR2 (germline): MNHEY, SMNVEV (reference sequence). CDR3 size: 15 residues. Trimming took off 2 bases at V and 6 bases at J, with 14 bases between the two ends. CDR3 protein: CASSLIGGGGQPQHF. The CDR3 DNA reads TGTGCCAGCAGTTTAATTGGTGGGGGGGGTCAGCCCCAGCATTTT.

The gene calls are TRBV5-1 and TRBJ2-7; TRBD1 matches 10 bases. CDR1 SGHRS and CDR2 YFSETQ come from the germline V gene. The trim removed 4 bases at V and 4 bases at J, leaving 8 bases unmatched. The CDR3 totals 15 residues. The CDR3 loop reads CASSPGTGADYEQYV. CDR3 coding DNA: TGCGCCAGCAGCCCGGGGACAGGGGCCGATTACGAGCAGTACGTC.

The chain combines TRBV27 with TRBJ2-2, with TRBD2 matching over 8 bases. Germline V gives CDR1 MNHEY, CDR2 SMNVEV (reference sequence). The V and J ends lost 1 base and 4 bases, in that order; junction bases with no gene match: 8. This CDR3 region has 17 residues. The CDR3 bases are TGTGCCAGCAGTTTATATTCCGGGAGGGCCCTCACCGGGGAGCTGTTTTTT. Residues: CASSLYSGRALTGELFF.

The rearrangement uses TRBV28 and TRBJ2-7; tentative D call: TRBD2 (5 bases). The V and J ends lost 5 bases and 1 base respectively, with 12 bases between them. The CDR3 is 14 amino acids. Per the germline V gene, CDR1 is MDHEN and CDR2 is SYDVKM. Here the CDR3 reads CASSAHGGSYEQYF. The CDR3 DNA reads as TGTGCCAGCAGTGCCCACGGCGGGTCCTACGAGCAGTACTTC.

V gene TRBV5-1 combines with J gene TRBJ2-1, with D tentatively TRBD1 or TRBD2 (5 bases each). CDR1 SGHRS and CDR2 YFSETQ come from the germline V gene. V was trimmed by 4 bases and J by 0 bases, leaving 14 bases between them. This CDR3 spans 16 amino acids. The CDR3 DNA sequence: TGCGCCAGCAGCGAGAGGGGAGCCAGCTCCTACAATGAGCAGTTCTTC. It codes for CASSERGASSYNEQFF.

This chain joins TRBV10-3 and TRBJ2-6; D could derive from TRBD1 or TRBD2 (5 bases each). The germline V and J ends were trimmed by 0 bases and 2 bases, with 14 bases remaining between them. The CDR3 consists of 18 residues. The V gene's germline CDR1 is ENHRY and CDR2 SYGVKD. CDR3 coding DNA: TGTGCCATCAGTGAGTCCCGGGTGTCGGGGCCTGGGGCCAACGTCCTGACTTTC. Translation gives CAISESRVSGPGANVLTF.

The chain is built from TRBV5-1 and TRBJ2-7; D is perhaps TRBD2 (5 bases). Trimming removed 0 bases at V and 3 bases at J, with 13 bases between. Per germline, CDR1 SGHRS and CDR2 YFSETQ. This CDR3 has 15 amino acids. The CDR3 sequence is CASSLEGSGDYEQYF. The DNA for the CDR3 is TGCGCCAGCAGCTTGGAGGGATCCGGGGACTACGAGCAGTACTTC.